The 18 T cell receptor beta chains presented below share a single source sample, sequenced in a study of cytomegalovirus exposure and HLA in healthy donors. The PCR used 60 Vbeta and 13 Jbeta primers. TCRdb's table, derived via immunoSEQ multiplex PCR, lists solely in-frame clones and lacks some. In the table there are 110,000 or so clones, about 80% of which are singletons. Sequenced sample: PBMCs. The receptors derive from a man aged 50 to 59 in good health and CMV-seropositive.

V gene TRBV7-9 combines with J gene TRBJ1-1; D is undetermined. Between the trimmed V and J ends, which lost 1 base and 4 bases, there was a span of 10 bases. The CDR3 totals 14 residues. The V gene's germline CDR1 is SEHNR and CDR2 FQNEAQ (reference sequence). CDR3 region: CASSLEGGSTEAFF. The CDR3 coding sequence is TGTGCCAGCAGCTTAGAGGGAGGGTCCACTGAAGCTTTCTTT.

The gene calls are TRBV5-4 and TRBJ2-2, with a possible D match to TRBD1 (5 bases). CDR1 is SGHNT and CDR2 is YYREEE in the germline V gene (reference sequence). This CDR3 has 15 amino acids. Trimming cost V 4 bases and J 6 bases, with 16 bases left between them. The CDR3 DNA reads TGTGCCAGCAGCCCGGACACTCGTGCGTCCGGGGAGCTGTTTTTT. It is translated as CASSPDTRASGELFF.

Comment on this clone: One end of the junction varies from germline; a read error may be responsible. The rearrangement uses TRBV27 and TRBJ1-1; 7 nucleotides match TRBD1. The CDR3 covers 13 residues. The germline gives CDR1 MNHEY, CDR2 SMNVEV (reference sequence). This CDR3 reads CVSSDRVGTEAFF. The CDR3 DNA reads as TGTGTCAGCAGTGACAGGGTGGGCACTGAAGCTTTCTTT.

The gene calls are TRBV4-1 and TRBJ2-7, with 7 bases aligning to TRBD2. Germline-derived CDR1 and CDR2 are MGHRA and YSYEKL. Germline trimming cut 3 bases from V and 0 bases from J; bases unmatched to any gene: 2. The CDR3 contains 14 residues. The CDR3 here is CASSQWDYSYEQYF. In DNA, the CDR3 is TGCGCCAGCAGCCAGTGGGACTACTCCTACGAGCAGTACTTC.

This chain uses TRBV7-6 with TRBJ2-7; a weak D match, TRBD2 (6 bases). Trimming removed 1 base at V and 3 bases at J, with 19 bases between. The CDR3 is 17 residues long. CDR1 is SGHVS, CDR2 FNYEAQ, per germline. Written as DNA, the CDR3 is TGTGCCAGCAGCTTAGGGTTTATCGGGGGACCGAACTACGAGCAGTACTTC. Translation: CASSLGFIGGPNYEQYF.

V gene TRBV10-2 combines with J gene TRBJ2-7; 8 bases are shared with TRBD1. Germline values: CDR1 WSHSY, CDR2 SAAADI. V dropped 6 bases and J dropped 3; count of bases not matched to a gene: 4. This CDR3 is built from 13 residues. CDR3 coding DNA: TGCGCCAGCAGGGACAGGGTGGGCTACGAGCAGTACTTC. Its protein is CASRDRVGYEQYF.

V usage is TRBV5-1 and J usage is TRBJ2-2, with TRBD1 matching 9 bases. In germline, CDR1 is SGHRS, CDR2 YFSETQ. There are 15 residues in the CDR3. The V segment lost 4 bases and the J segment 6 bases; nucleotides outside the gene matches: 7. The CDR3 sequence: CASSLMDRGPGELFF. The CDR3 DNA follows: TGCGCCAGCAGCCTAATGGACAGGGGCCCCGGGGAGCTGTTTTTT.

The gene calls are TRBV7-2 and TRBJ2-1; a weak D match, TRBD2 (6 bases). Germline V gene data show CDR1 as SGHTA and CDR2 as FQGNSA. The V end was cut by 2 bases, the J end by 5 bases, with 16 bases between. The CDR3 contains 16 residues. The CDR3, as DNA: TGTGCCAGCAGCTTACCTACGGGACTCGGTAACAATGAGCAGTTCTTC. It encodes CASSLPTGLGNNEQFF.

The chain carries TRBV27 and TRBJ1-6; 12 bases map to TRBD1. CDR3 length equals 15 residues. Germline values: CDR1 MNHEY, CDR2 SMNVEV (reference sequence). V lost 10 bases and J lost 10; bases outside the gene matches: 11. The CDR3 DNA sequence: TGTGCCATCCCCCTCGGGACAGGGGGCGAGTCACCCCTCCACTTT. It is translated as CAIPLGTGGESPLHF.

The V call is TRBV5-1, the J call TRBJ2-7, with 9 bases aligning to TRBD1. V lost 5 bases and J lost 5; bases outside the gene matches: 5. The germline V gene encodes CDR1 SGHRS and CDR2 YFSETQ. CDR3 length equals 13 residues. The CDR3 region has the DNA TGCGCCAGCAGTCCGGGACAGGGCAACGAGCAGTACTTC. This sequence encodes CASSPGQGNEQYF. Looking up the rest from reference TRBV5-1 and TRBJ2-7 gives the full variable domain: KAGVTQTPRYLIKTRGQQVTLSCSPISGHRSVSWYQQTPGQGLQFLFEYFSETQRNKGNFPGRFSGRQFSNSRSEMNVSTLELGDSALYLCASSPGQGNEQYFGPGTRLTVT.

V usage is TRBV12-5 and J usage is TRBJ2-7; 10 bases fit TRBD2. CDR1 is LGHNT, CDR2 FRNRAP, per germline. The CDR3 contains 16 residues. Trimming at V came to 1 base and at J to 1 base, leaving 4 bases not matched to a gene. As DNA, the CDR3 is TGTGCTAGTGGTTTGGACGAGCGGGAGGGGTCCTACGAGCAGTACTTC. Translating it yields CASGLDEREGSYEQYF.

This clone showed up just once. The J gene is TRBJ1-1, the V gene TRBV6-5; tentative D call: TRBD1 (6 bases). The V end lost 5 bases, the J end lost 4 bases, and 17 bases lay between the germline ends. Germline assignment: CDR1 MNHEY and CDR2 SVGAGI. This CDR3 has 15 residues. CDR3 in amino acids: CASSPFRQAGTEAFF. As DNA, the CDR3 is TGTGCCAGCAGTCCATTCAGACAGGCAGGCACTGAAGCTTTCTTT.

The chain couples TRBV9 to TRBJ1-5, with unresolved D. There are 14 residues in the CDR3. The germline V and J ends were trimmed by 4 bases and 3 bases, with 11 bases remaining between them. Per the germline V gene, CDR1 is SGDLS and CDR2 is YYNGEE. The CDR3 nucleotides are TGTGCCAGCAGCCCTGGCCTTCTCAATCAGCCCCAGCATTTT. The encoded protein is CASSPGLLNQPQHF.

The rearrangement uses TRBV5-1 and TRBJ2-5; D is uncertain. The length of the CDR3 is 14 residues. Germline V lookup: CDR1 SGHRS, CDR2 YFSETQ. V was shortened by 3 bases and J by 2 bases, with 11 bases between the two germline ends. CDR3 region: CASSYRSPQETQYF. CDR3 in DNA: TGCGCCAGCAGCTATAGAAGTCCTCAAGAGACCCAGTACTTC.

J is TRBJ1-1 and V is TRBV6-5; TRBD1 agrees at 7 bases. The germline CDR1 and CDR2 sequences are MNHEY and SVGAGI. The junction had 7 bases not matched to a gene; V was cut back by 3 bases and J by 6 bases. The CDR3 runs to 14 residues. This CDR3 is CASSYRGQEAEAFF. CDR3 DNA sequence: TGTGCCAGCAGTTATAGGGGGCAGGAGGCTGAAGCTTTCTTT.

The rearrangement joins TRBV5-1 to TRBJ2-7, with a weak D call TRBD2 (7 bases). This CDR3 has 15 residues. From germline, CDR1 is SGHRS and CDR2 YFSETQ. V shed 3 bases and J shed 5 bases, with 18 bases lying between them. The DNA of the CDR3 is TGCGCCAGCAGCTGGGGGGGGCGGGAGAGGGACGAGCAGTACTTC. It codes for CASSWGGRERDEQYF. The whole variable domain, filled in from reference TRBV5-1 and TRBJ2-7, reads KAGVTQTPRYLIKTRGQQVTLSCSPISGHRSVSWYQQTPGQGLQFLFEYFSETQRNKGNFPGRFSGRQFSNSRSEMNVSTLELGDSALYLCASSWGGRERDEQYFGPGTRLTVT.

The CDR3 here is CASRETGTYEQYF. The CDR3 region has the DNA TGTGCCAGCAGAGAGACAGGAACCTACGAGCAGTACTTC. The rearrangement joins TRBV27 to TRBJ2-7; possibly TRBD1 for D (6 bases). Trimming removed 6 bases from V and 2 bases from J, with 11 bases in between. CDR3 length: 13 amino acids. Germline V gene sequence: CDR1 MNHEY, CDR2 SMNVEV (reference sequence).

This rearrangement joins TRBV2 to TRBJ2-1; 14 bases match TRBD2. Germline assignment: CDR1 SNHLY and CDR2 FYNNEI. This CDR3 comprises 21 residues. V lost 0 bases to trimming and J lost 15 bases; unmatched junction nucleotides: 25. The DNA of the CDR3 is TGTGCCAGCAGTGAAGCGCTGACGGAAACCGGGACTAGCGGGAGAGTTGGATACAGGTTCTTC. It is translated as CASSEALTETGTSGRVGYRFF.